This T cell receptor (beta chain) was observed in a study of blood T cell repertoires in COVID-19 (dated by TCRdb to 2018 to 2021). Background on the whole study: Samples covering the acute and convalescent phases of COVID-19 were provided by collaborators in the United States, Italy and Spain. The repertoires were made available in a free public database intended to serve as a resource for research on the immune response to SARS-CoV-2. The prospective study material was composed of cDNA or gDNA derived from T cells, B-cell-depleted T cells, or PBMCs. Subjects who had been exposed to COVID-19, were actively infected with it, or had recovered from it provided the deeply sampled blood TCRbeta repertoires that made up the dataset. The sample metadata nearly always contained a de-identified subject ID, COVID-19 status, age in years and sex. Samples came from the ongoing ImmuneRACE study (first 160 participants) plus 1,254 subjects from 6 global collaborators. Where HLA class I and class II types were available, the types were taken from metadata supplied by the sample provider, not from assay-based typing.

In the prospective study, participants were roughly 18 to 100 years old, resided in fewer than 25 geographic areas of the United States, and were enrolled through a virtual design. Cohort assignment in the prospective study relied on participant-reported clinical history from a screening survey and a study questionnaire. Recovered participants in ImmuneRACE Cohort 3 were defined by two consecutive negative NP/OP PCR tests, clearance by a healthcare professional, or resolution of symptoms. Each participant in the prospective study had whole blood, serum and a nasopharyngeal or oropharyngeal swab collected by mobile phlebotomists. Over a roughly 2-month period, participants in the prospective study had the option of providing additional blood draws and questionnaires. Before DNA extraction, prospective study blood samples were shipped either frozen or at room temperature. The junction shows trimming of 1 base on V and 3 bases on J, plus 11 bases between the germline ends. Measured from the cysteine to the phenylalanine, the CDR3 is 16 residues long. Here the CDR3 DNA is all that survives: 48 bases in frame from base 1. CDR1 and CDR2 (SGHRS, YFSETQ) derive from the germline V gene.

As to this clone: Its antigen remains undetermined. No much larger clone is present one base from it, and per-base qualities are unavailable.

TCRbeta CDR3 regions were amplified from genomic DNA by means of the immunoSEQ Assay, a bias-controlled multiplex PCR. The authors' analysis ran thus. The number of nucleated cells in each sample was estimated by amplification of reference gene primers within the assay. To quantify the absolute abundance of each unique TCRbeta CDR3 rearrangement, sequence reads were collapsed and filtered. For each sample, productive Simpson clonality was calculated by taking the square root of Simpson's diversity index across productive rearrangements. Here the immuneACCESS table is served through TCRdb, limited to in-frame sequences with V and J called. Missing clones are a known gap in these copies; in checked studies unresolved V genes cover under half, and the rest lacks a known reason. V and J calls and clone size are copied from that table; D and trimming were computed from the DNA. Here the sample has about 140,000 clones; around 80% occur a single time. Jointly, the top ten make up 6% of the sample.

Beyond this particular receptor, the publication reports: The quantity of clinical and demographic metadata differed by source and by participant and was supplied without curation.

The chain is encoded by TRBV5-1 joined to TRBJ1-6, with the D gene uncertain. Sequenced material: PBMCs or T cells enriched from blood (not recorded which). The clonotype was recovered from a woman between 50 and 59 years old who had recovered from COVID-19. The CDR3 region: CASSLISVGYNSPLHF. The DNA sequence reads TGCGCCAGCAGCTTGATCTCGGTCGGCTATAATTCACCCCTCCACTTT.